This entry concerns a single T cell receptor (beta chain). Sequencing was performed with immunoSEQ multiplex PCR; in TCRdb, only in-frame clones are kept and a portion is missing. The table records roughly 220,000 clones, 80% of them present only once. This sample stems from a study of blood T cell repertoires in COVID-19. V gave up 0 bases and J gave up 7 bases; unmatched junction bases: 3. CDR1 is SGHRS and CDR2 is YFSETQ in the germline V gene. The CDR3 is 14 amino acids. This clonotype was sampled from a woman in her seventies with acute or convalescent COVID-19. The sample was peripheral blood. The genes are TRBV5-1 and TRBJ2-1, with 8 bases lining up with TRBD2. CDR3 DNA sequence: TGCGCCAGCAGCTTGGGAGTAGCGGGGAATGAGCAGTTCTTC. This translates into CASSLGVAGNEQFF.